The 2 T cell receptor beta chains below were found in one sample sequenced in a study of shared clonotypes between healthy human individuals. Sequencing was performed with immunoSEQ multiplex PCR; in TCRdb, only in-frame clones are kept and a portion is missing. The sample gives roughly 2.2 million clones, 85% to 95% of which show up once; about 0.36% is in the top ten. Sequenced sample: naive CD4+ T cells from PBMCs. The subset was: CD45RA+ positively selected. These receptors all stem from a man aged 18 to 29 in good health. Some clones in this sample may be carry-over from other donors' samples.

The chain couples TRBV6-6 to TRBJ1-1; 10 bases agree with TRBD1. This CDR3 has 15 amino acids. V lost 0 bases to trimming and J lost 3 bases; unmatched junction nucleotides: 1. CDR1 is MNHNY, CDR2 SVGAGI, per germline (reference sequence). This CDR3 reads CASSYSGTGDTEAFF. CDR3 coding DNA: TGTGCCAGCAGTTACTCCGGGACAGGGGACACTGAAGCTTTCTTT.

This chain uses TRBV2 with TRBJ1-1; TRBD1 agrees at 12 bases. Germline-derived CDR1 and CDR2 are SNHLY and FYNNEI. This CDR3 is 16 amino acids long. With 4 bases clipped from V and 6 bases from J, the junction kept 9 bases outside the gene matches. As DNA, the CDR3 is TGTGCCAGCAGTGGTTCAGCGGGACAGGGGGCCTCTGAAGCTTTCTTT. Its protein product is CASSGSAGQGASEAFF.